This T cell receptor (beta chain) originates from a study of blood T cell repertoires in COVID-19. Germline lookup yields CDR1 MDHEN and CDR2 SYDVKM. The CDR3 consists of 17 residues. Trimming removed 2 bases at V and 10 bases at J, with 21 bases between. Repertoires were generated with immunoSEQ multiplex PCR, while TCRdb's copy carries only in-frame clones and drops some. Among approximately 70,000 clones listed, roughly 85% were seen once. Material: peripheral blood. This clonotype was sampled from a man in his fifties or sixties with active or convalescent COVID-19. J is TRBJ1-6 and V is TRBV28; D not resolved. CDR3 residues: CASSLDLPGERGSPLHF. CDR3 DNA sequence: TGTGCCAGCAGTTTAGACCTTCCGGGAGAGCGGGGATCACCCCTCCACTTT.